This passage covers 11 T cell receptor beta chains from one sample sequenced in a study of cytomegalovirus exposure and HLA in healthy donors. Primers: 60 Vbeta forward and 13 Jbeta reverse. Produced via immunoSEQ multiplex PCR; TCRdb's table is partial and in-frame only. The data hold about 140,000 clones, with around three quarters observed a single time. The sequencing input was PBMCs. These receptor sequences come from a man in his forties or fifties in good health and CMV-seropositive.

The rearrangement links TRBV7-2 to TRBJ2-7; 7 bases align to TRBD2. Germline V gene lookup returns CDR1 SGHTA and CDR2 FQGNSA. The J segment lost 3 bases and the V segment lost 5 bases, leaving 19 bases of the junction unmatched. The CDR3 contains 18 residues. The CDR3 nucleotides are TGTGCCAGCAGCCGAACCAGAACGAGGCGGGAGTTCGGCTACGAGCAGTACTTC. Translated: CASSRTRTRREFGYEQYF. The full variable domain, with the rest looked up from reference TRBV7-2 and TRBJ2-7, is GAGVSQSPSNKVTEKGKDVELRCDPISGHTALYWYRQSLGQGLEFLIYFQGNSAPDKSGLPSDRFSAERTGGSVSTLTIQRTQQEDSAVYLCASSRTRTRREFGYEQYFGPGTRLTVT.

This chain uses TRBV5-1 with TRBJ1-1; 12 positions match TRBD1. The V gene's germline CDR1 is SGHRS and CDR2 YFSETQ. The trim removed 6 bases at V and 4 bases at J, leaving 7 bases unmatched. This CDR3 has 15 amino acids. The CDR3, as DNA: TGCGCCAGCAACAGGGACAGGGGGCGGAGCACTGAAGCTTTCTTT. Its protein is CASNRDRGRSTEAFF.

This rearrangement joins TRBV4-3 to TRBJ2-3; D may be TRBD1 (5 bases). This CDR3 comprises 17 residues. Germline lookup yields CDR1 LGHNA and CDR2 YSLEER. Trimming removed 4 bases at V and 1 base at J, with 18 bases between. CDR3 in amino acids: CASSLLPPGPGTDTQYF. The CDR3, as DNA: TGCGCCAGCAGCCTACTGCCGCCAGGGCCGGGCACAGATACGCAGTATTTT.

This clone was picked up a small number of times. The V and J genes are TRBV10-1 and TRBJ2-7, with 7 bases identical to TRBD1. From germline, CDR1 is WNHNN and CDR2 SYGVQD (reference sequence). The CDR3 has 15 residues. Trimming at V came to 8 bases and at J to 0 bases, leaving 10 bases not matched to a gene. DNA of the CDR3: TGCGCCAGCGGTAGACAGGGTCCGGCCTCCTACGAGCAGTACTTC. As protein: CASGRQGPASYEQYF.

This clone was seen a single time. The chain has TRBV18 and TRBJ2-1, with TRBD2 as a possible D gene (5 bases). V dropped 2 bases and J dropped 0 bases, with 11 bases sitting between them. This CDR3 contains 16 residues. Germline V gene sequence: CDR1 KGHSH, CDR2 LQKENI. CDR3 in DNA: TGTGCCAGCTCACCATACCGGGGTAGCTCCTACAATGAGCAGTTCTTC. Amino acids: CASSPYRGSSYNEQFF.

The gene calls are TRBV27 and TRBJ1-5; the D gene is possibly TRBD1 (6 bases). The length of the CDR3 is 14 residues. Trimming stripped 3 bases from V and 3 bases from J, with 9 bases between. CDR1 and CDR2 from the germline V gene are MNHEY and SMNVEV (reference sequence). CDR3: CASSFGQYNQPQHF. CDR3 sequence (DNA): TGTGCCAGCAGTTTCGGACAGTACAATCAGCCCCAGCATTTT.

This chain uses TRBV9 with TRBJ2-7, with 7 positions matching TRBD2. This CDR3 is built from 13 residues. With 4 bases clipped from V and 2 bases from J, the junction kept 3 bases outside the gene matches. Germline assignment: CDR1 SGDLS and CDR2 YYNGEE. Here the CDR3 reads CASSPGGTYEQYF. Here the CDR3 DNA reads TGTGCCAGCAGCCCGGGAGGAACCTACGAGCAGTACTTC.

The rearrangement uses TRBV10-2 and TRBJ2-7; a weak D match, TRBD1 (6 bases). Trimming stripped 3 bases from V and 0 bases from J, with 15 bases between. The V gene's germline CDR1 is WSHSY and CDR2 SAAADI. The CDR3 runs to 16 residues. This chain's CDR3 is CASSDFVTGFSYEQYF. The CDR3 DNA sequence: TGCGCCAGCAGTGATTTCGTGACAGGCTTCTCCTACGAGCAGTACTTC.

This chain joins TRBV21-1 and TRBJ2-6; TRBD2 is the table's D call and was not checked against the DNA. TRBV21-1 is a documented pseudogene. The CDR3 is 16 amino acids. The CDR3 loop reads CASSKGGNSGANVLTF. CDR3 DNA: TGTGCCAGCAGCAAAGGAGGGAACTCTGGGGCCAACGTCCTGACTTTC.

A single count supports this clone. The chain links TRBV4-2 to TRBJ2-3, with 10 bases identical to TRBD2. The J segment lost 4 bases and the V segment lost 1 base, leaving 5 bases of the junction unmatched. The CDR3 runs to 16 residues. Germline V lookup: CDR1 LGHNA, CDR2 YNFKEQ. The chain's CDR3 is CASSQGSGGASDTQYF. For the CDR3, the DNA is TGTGCCAGCAGCCAAGGCAGCGGGGGGGCCTCAGATACGCAGTATTTT.

The chain carries TRBV4-2 and TRBJ1-2; 9 bases align to TRBD1. The CDR3 sequence is 13 residues long. Germline CDR1 LGHNA, CDR2 YNFKEQ. The junction had 6 bases not matched to a gene; V was cut back by 0 bases and J by 13 bases. The CDR3 protein is CASSQDGTGRATF. Written as DNA, the CDR3 is TGTGCCAGCAGCCAAGACGGGACAGGGCGCGCCACCTTC.